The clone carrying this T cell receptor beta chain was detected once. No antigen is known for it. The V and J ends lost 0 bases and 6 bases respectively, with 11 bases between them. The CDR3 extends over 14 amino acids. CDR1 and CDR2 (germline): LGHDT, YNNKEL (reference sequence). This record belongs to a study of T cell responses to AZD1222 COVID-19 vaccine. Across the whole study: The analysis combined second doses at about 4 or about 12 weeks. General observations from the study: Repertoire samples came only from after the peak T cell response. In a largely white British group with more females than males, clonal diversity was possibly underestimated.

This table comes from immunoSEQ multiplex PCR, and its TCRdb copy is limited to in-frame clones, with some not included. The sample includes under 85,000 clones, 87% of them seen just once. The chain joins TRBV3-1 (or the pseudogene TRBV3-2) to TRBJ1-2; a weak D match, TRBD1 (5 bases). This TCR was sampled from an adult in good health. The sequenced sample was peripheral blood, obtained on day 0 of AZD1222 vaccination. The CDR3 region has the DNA TGTGCCAGCAGCCAAGATCAGGGTAGCAATGGCTACACCTTC. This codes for CASSQDQGSNGYTF.